The 22 T cell receptor beta chains listed next were all sequenced from one sample in a study of blood T cell repertoires in COVID-19. Clones were sequenced by immunoSEQ multiplex PCR, and TCRdb holds only the in-frame ones, with some missing. The table shows hundreds of thousands of clones, with about 91% occurring only once. The material sequenced was PBMCs or T cells enriched from blood (not recorded which). The receptors here all came from a woman younger than 30 who had recovered from COVID-19.

The chain couples TRBV28 to TRBJ2-7; 7 bases align to TRBD2. This CDR3 contains 14 residues. Trimming cost V 7 bases and J 2 bases; bases outside gene matches: 8. Germline CDR1 and CDR2: MDHEN and SYDVKM. The CDR3 bases are TGTGCCAGCATCCCCCGCGGGAGAACCTACGAGCAGTACTTC. Translating gives CASIPRGRTYEQYF.

The chain couples TRBV4-1 to TRBJ2-1; 7 positions match TRBD1. This CDR3 has 14 amino acids. Germline-derived CDR1 and CDR2 are MGHRA and YSYEKL. Losses at the gene ends were 6 bases for V and 6 bases for J; bases not matched to a gene: 8. The CDR3 reads CASSSYRGSNEQFF. For the CDR3, the DNA is TGCGCCAGCAGTTCGTACAGGGGAAGCAATGAGCAGTTCTTC.

This clone appeared a single time. The gene calls are TRBV5-4 and TRBJ2-2, with 9 bases that match TRBD1. The germline gives CDR1 SGHNT, CDR2 YYREEE (reference sequence). The CDR3 is 16 residues long. Trimming at V came to 0 bases and at J to 3 bases, leaving 3 bases not matched to a gene. CDR3 in DNA: TGTGCCAGCAGCTTGGCCGACAGGGGGTACACCGGGGAGCTGTTTTTT. Encoded protein: CASSLADRGYTGELFF.

The gene calls are TRBV7-9 and TRBJ2-3; 10 bases fit TRBD2. Per the germline V gene, CDR1 is SEHNR and CDR2 is FQNEAQ (reference sequence). This CDR3 contains 19 residues. With 5 bases clipped from V and 5 bases from J, the junction kept 19 bases outside the gene matches. The CDR3 coding sequence is TGTGCCAGCAGCGGTGGACTAGCGGACGTCTGGTCAGCCCGAGATACGCAGTATTTT. Protein sequence: CASSGGLADVWSARDTQYF. Drawing the rest from reference TRBV7-9 and TRBJ2-3, the complete variable domain is DTGVSQNPRHKITKRGQNVTFRCDPISEHNRLYWYRQTLGQGPEFLTYFQNEAQLEKSRLLSDRFSAERPKGSFSTLEIQRTEQGDSAMYLCASSGGLADVWSARDTQYFGPGTRLTVL.

This clone was counted a few times. This sequence joins TRBV28 and TRBJ1-2; 9 bases map to TRBD1. The CDR3 sequence is 15 residues long. Germline trimming cut 2 bases from V and 4 bases from J; bases unmatched to any gene: 5. Per germline, CDR1 MDHEN and CDR2 SYDVKM. This chain's CDR3 is CASSLSTGGSYGYTF. As DNA, the CDR3 is TGTGCCAGCAGTTTAAGTACAGGGGGCAGCTATGGCTACACCTTC.

A note on this clone: Other DNA sequences in this sample translate to the same CDR3. The chain couples TRBV4-3 to TRBJ1-5; D remains ambiguous. This CDR3 is built from 15 residues. Germline lookup yields CDR1 LGHNA and CDR2 YSLEER. The V and J ends lost 0 bases and 0 bases respectively, with 6 bases between them. The CDR3 DNA is TGCGCCAGCAGCCAAGATTGGGCTAGCAATCAGCCCCAGCATTTT. Encoded protein: CASSQDWASNQPQHF.

The gene calls are TRBV5-5 and TRBJ2-4; possibly TRBD1 for D (6 bases). V gave up 9 bases and J gave up 3 bases, with 19 bases separating them. The CDR3 has 15 amino acids. CDR1 is SGHKS, CDR2 YYEKEE, per germline (reference sequence). In DNA form, the CDR3 reads TGTGCCAAACCACCAACAGGGTCTGGCAAAAACATTCAGTACTTC. Translating it yields CAKPPTGSGKNIQYF.

The rearrangement links TRBV20-1 to TRBJ1-6; 9 positions agree with TRBD1. The trim removed 3 bases at V and 10 bases at J, leaving 7 bases unmatched. This CDR3 has 14 amino acids. Germline CDR1 is DFQATT and CDR2 is SNEGSKA (reference sequence). The CDR3 DNA reads as TGCAGTGCTAGTACGACAGGGGGAGGGTCACCCCTCCACTTT. Translated, it gives CSASTTGGGSPLHF.

CDR3 DNA sequence: TGTGCCAGCTCACCAGACAGGGGGTCCGGGGAGCTGTTTTTT. Translation gives CASSPDRGSGELFF. V usage is TRBV18 and J usage is TRBJ2-2; 9 bases line up with TRBD1. The CDR3 covers 14 residues. With V trimmed by 2 bases and J by 6 bases, 1 base remained unmatched. The V gene's germline CDR1 is KGHSH and CDR2 LQKENI.

This clone appeared a single time. The gene calls are TRBV19 and TRBJ2-3; tentatively, D is TRBD2 (6 bases). The germline gives CDR1 LNHDA, CDR2 SQIVND (reference sequence). CDR3 length: 14 amino acids. V dropped 5 bases and J dropped 2 bases, with 11 bases sitting between them. DNA of the CDR3: TGTGCCAGTAGTCGTGGCGGGGTCACAGATACGCAGTATTTT. This codes for CASSRGGVTDTQYF.

V gene TRBV4-3 combines with J gene TRBJ1-1, with 7 bases aligning to TRBD1. Germline assignment: CDR1 LGHNA and CDR2 YSLEER. V dropped 0 bases and J dropped 0; count of bases not matched to a gene: 10. The CDR3 extends over 18 amino acids. The CDR3 DNA reads TGCGCCAGCAGCCAAGAGCTTGTAGGGGGCTCAATGAACACTGAAGCTTTCTTT. This codes for CASSQELVGGSMNTEAFF.

This clone showed up just a few times. This chain links TRBV25-1 with TRBJ2-1, with a possible D match to TRBD1 (6 bases). Trimming took off 4 bases at V and 3 bases at J, with 13 bases between the two ends. The CDR3 consists of 15 residues. Germline CDR1 MGHDK, CDR2 SYGVNS. The CDR3 sequence is CASSVNRVGYNEQFF. The DNA for the CDR3 is TGTGCCAGCAGTGTAAACAGGGTTGGCTACAATGAGCAGTTCTTC.

The chain is built from TRBV5-4 and TRBJ2-7; D possibly corresponds to TRBD1 (8 bases). Per germline, CDR1 SGHNT and CDR2 YYREEE (reference sequence). This CDR3 spans 15 amino acids. Trimming cost V 4 bases and J 3 bases, with 17 bases left between them. In DNA, the CDR3 is TGTGCCAGCAGCAAAAACTACAGGGGGGGCTACGAGCAGTACTTC. This sequence encodes CASSKNYRGGYEQYF.

The chain employs TRBV6-2 or TRBV6-3 and TRBJ2-7; 14 nucleotides line up with TRBD2. Trimming took 2 bases from V and 0 from J; bases not matched to a gene: 6. CDR3 length: 18 residues. CDR1 MNHEY and CDR2 SVGEGT come from the germline V gene. The CDR3 loop reads CASSYGTSGRRSSYEQYF. For the CDR3, the DNA is TGTGCCAGCAGTTACGGGACTAGCGGGAGAAGAAGCTCCTACGAGCAGTACTTC.

This clone appeared once. The chain is built from TRBV7-2 and TRBJ2-5, with 9 bases identical to TRBD2. The CDR3 has 15 residues. Germline V gene sequence: CDR1 SGHTA, CDR2 FQGNSA. V lost 1 base, J lost 6 bases, and 6 bases stayed unmatched. CDR3 residues: CASSLVAGGGKTQYF. The CDR3 DNA reads TGTGCCAGCAGCTTAGTTGCGGGAGGGGGGAAGACCCAGTACTTC.

J is TRBJ2-1 and V is TRBV28, with 10 bases fitting TRBD1. The CDR3 totals 15 residues. Unmatched junction bases numbered 8, after V lost 6 bases and J lost 6 bases. The V gene's germline CDR1 is MDHEN and CDR2 SYDVKM. The CDR3 reads CASRRTGGVRNEQFF. The CDR3 DNA reads as TGTGCCAGCAGGAGGACAGGGGGGGTACGCAATGAGCAGTTCTTC. Full variable domain (remainder filled in from reference TRBV28 and TRBJ2-1): DVKVTQSSRYLVKRTGEKVFLECVQDMDHENMFWYRQDPGLGLRLIYFSYDVKMKEKGDIPEGYSVSREKKERFSLILESASTNQTSMYLCASRRTGGVRNEQFFGPGTRLTVL.

The chain links TRBV9 to TRBJ2-5; the D is unclear. Looked up from germline, CDR1 is SGDLS and CDR2 is YYNGEE. Trimming removed 0 bases at V and 2 bases at J, with 5 bases between. CDR3 length: 13 residues. This CDR3 reads CASSVGVQETQYF. The DNA of the CDR3 is TGTGCCAGCAGCGTAGGAGTGCAAGAGACCCAGTACTTC. Looking up the rest from reference TRBV9 and TRBJ2-5 gives the full variable domain: DSGVTQTPKHLITATGQRVTLRCSPRSGDLSVYWYQQSLDQGLQFLIQYYNGEERAKGNILERFSAQQFPDLHSELNLSSLELGDSALYFCASSVGVQETQYFGPGTRLLVL.

This clone turned up a few times. V usage is TRBV7-9 and J usage is TRBJ2-7, with 8 bases fitting TRBD1. Germline CDR1 SEHNR, CDR2 FQNEAQ (reference sequence). The CDR3 is 15 residues long. The J segment lost 6 bases and the V segment lost 5 bases, leaving 12 bases of the junction unmatched. The CDR3 here is CASSPGQESFSEQYF. CDR3 sequence (DNA): TGTGCCAGCAGCCCGGGACAGGAATCATTCTCCGAGCAGTACTTC.

J is TRBJ1-5 and V is TRBV2; no clear D gene. This CDR3 is built from 14 residues. The V and J ends lost 8 bases and 5 bases respectively, with 16 bases between them. Germline V gives CDR1 SNHLY, CDR2 FYNNEI. Written as DNA, the CDR3 is TGTGCCAGCGCGGGCATTGACGGATATCAGCCCCAGCATTTT. Its translation is CASAGIDGYQPQHF.

V and J are TRBV5-1 and TRBJ2-7; TRBD1 matches 7 bases. Germline CDR1 reads SGHRS; CDR2 reads YFSETQ. This CDR3 contains 14 residues. The V gene end was trimmed by 0 bases and the J gene end by 7 bases; junction bases not matched to a gene: 7. CDR3: CASSLVGQRIEQYF. The CDR3 DNA is TGCGCCAGCAGCTTGGTGGGACAGAGGATAGAGCAGTACTTC.

This chain connects TRBV5-1 to TRBJ2-7; the D gene is possibly TRBD2 (5 bases). The CDR3 has 12 residues. Germline lookup yields CDR1 SGHRS and CDR2 YFSETQ. Deletions cut 3 bases from V and 3 bases from J, with 7 bases between. CDR3 sequence: CASSSDYYEQYF. For the CDR3, the DNA is TGCGCCAGCAGCTCCGACTACTACGAGCAGTACTTC. The full variable domain, its missing parts supplied by reference TRBV5-1 and TRBJ2-7, is KAGVTQTPRYLIKTRGQQVTLSCSPISGHRSVSWYQQTPGQGLQFLFEYFSETQRNKGNFPGRFSGRQFSNSRSEMNVSTLELGDSALYLCASSSDYYEQYFGPGTRLTVT.

The chain joins TRBV25-1 to TRBJ1-2; 11 positions match TRBD1. Germline loops: CDR1 MGHDK, CDR2 SYGVNS. V was clipped by 3 bases and J by 4 bases; unmatched bases: 10. This CDR3 is 17 amino acids long. The CDR3 here is CASSEFGGQGGVYGYTF. CDR3 DNA sequence: TGTGCCAGCAGTGAGTTTGGGGGACAGGGGGGCGTCTATGGCTACACCTTC.